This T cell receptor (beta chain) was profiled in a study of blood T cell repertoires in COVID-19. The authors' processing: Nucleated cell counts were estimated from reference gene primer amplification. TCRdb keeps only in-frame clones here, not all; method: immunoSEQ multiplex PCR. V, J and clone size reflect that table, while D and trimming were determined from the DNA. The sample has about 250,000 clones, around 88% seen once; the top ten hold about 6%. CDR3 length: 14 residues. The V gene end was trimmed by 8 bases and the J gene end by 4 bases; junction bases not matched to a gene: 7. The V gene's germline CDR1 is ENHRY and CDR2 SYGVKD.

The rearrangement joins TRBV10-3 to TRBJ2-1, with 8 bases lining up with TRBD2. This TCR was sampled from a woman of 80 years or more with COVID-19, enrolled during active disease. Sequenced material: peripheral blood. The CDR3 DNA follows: TGTGCCATCTCCGAGCGGGGGCCTTACAATGAGCAGTTCTTC. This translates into CAISERGPYNEQFF.